This T cell receptor beta chain was obtained from a study of T cells in Graves' hyperthyroidism and ophthalmopathy. Broader study findings: Ophthalmopathy, as predicted by the model, came a median around 7 months after the prediction. Among clonotypes expanded in thyroid above 0.001, most were also found in blood.

Amplified TCR beta CDR3 regions came from RNA transcripts. The HTBI set primed first-round TCR CDR3 RT-PCR. TCRdb re-derived calls from the multiplex PCR reads in MiXCR, one entry per CDR3 protein. Of around 400,000 distinct CDR3 sequences listed, less than 15% are singletons. This clonotype was seen ten or more times. What it recognizes is unknown. A 10 ml volume of fresh peripheral blood provided the PBMCs. This TCR was sampled from a woman in her late teens or twenties with Graves' hyperthyroidism. The specimen sequenced was blood.

The DNA of the CDR3 is TGTGCCTGGATGAGTACCGGGGAGCTGTTTTTT. Its protein is CAWMSTGELFF. The chain joins TRBV30 to TRBJ2-2; D uncertain. Germline V CDR1 and CDR2: GTSNPN, SVGIG (reference sequence). The CDR3 is 11 amino acids. The germline V and J ends were trimmed by 4 bases and 5 bases, with 5 bases remaining between them.